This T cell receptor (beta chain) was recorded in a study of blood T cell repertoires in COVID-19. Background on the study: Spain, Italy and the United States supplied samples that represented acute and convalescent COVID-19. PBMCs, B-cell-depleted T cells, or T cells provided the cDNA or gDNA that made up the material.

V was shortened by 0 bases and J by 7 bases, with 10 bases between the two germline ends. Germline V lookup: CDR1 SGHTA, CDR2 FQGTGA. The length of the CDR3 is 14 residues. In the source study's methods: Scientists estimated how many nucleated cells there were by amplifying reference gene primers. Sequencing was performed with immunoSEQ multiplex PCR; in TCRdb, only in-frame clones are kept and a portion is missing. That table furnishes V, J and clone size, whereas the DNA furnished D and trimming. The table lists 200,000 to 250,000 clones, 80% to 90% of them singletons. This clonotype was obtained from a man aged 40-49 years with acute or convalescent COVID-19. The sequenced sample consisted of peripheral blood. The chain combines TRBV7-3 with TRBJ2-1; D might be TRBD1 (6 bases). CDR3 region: CASSLTRTVNEQFF. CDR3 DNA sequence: TGTGCCAGCAGCTTAACCCGGACAGTTAATGAGCAGTTCTTC.